Reported below is one TCR beta chain. Its antigen is as yet unknown. This entry comes from a study of blood T cells in healthy people across ages. Overall study results and limits: No conclusive comparison of naive versus antigen-experienced cells was possible with unsorted PBMCs. As age increased, TCR beta diversity per million T cells fell in a roughly linear fashion. The unknown donor CMV status may have confounded expanded clonotype changes.

Caucasian individuals from Russia who were healthy and aged roughly 6 to 95 acted as donors. For the second PCR, which ran for 7 to 11 cycles, a sample-barcoded 5' primer and a J-beta primer mix were used. TCRdb reprocessed the 5' RACE reads via MiXCR and lists one record per CDR3 protein. The data hold roughly 900,000 distinct CDR3 sequences, with roughly 50% observed a single time. The CDR3 totals 15 residues. Germline CDR1 and CDR2: SGHRS and YFSETQ. The V end was cut by 3 bases, the J end by 9 bases, with 21 bases between. This sequence originates from a man aged 30 to 39 in good health. The material sequenced was blood. The gene calls are TRBV5-1 and TRBJ1-2, with D perhaps TRBD1 (6 bases). This CDR3 is CASSWDVQSQGRYTF. The CDR3 DNA sequence: TGCGCCAGCAGCTGGGATGTACAGTCTCAGGGGCGCTACACCTTC.